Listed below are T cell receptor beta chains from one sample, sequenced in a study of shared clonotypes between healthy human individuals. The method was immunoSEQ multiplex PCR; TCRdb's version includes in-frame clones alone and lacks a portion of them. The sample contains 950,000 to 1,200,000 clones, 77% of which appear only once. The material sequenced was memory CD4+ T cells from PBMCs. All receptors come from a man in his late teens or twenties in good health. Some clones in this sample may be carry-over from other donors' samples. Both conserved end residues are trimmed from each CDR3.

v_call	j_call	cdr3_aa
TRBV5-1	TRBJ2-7	ASSFLGYEQY
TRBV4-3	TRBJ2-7	ASSQELGGGEQY
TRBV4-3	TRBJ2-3	ASSQGLAGGLTDTQY
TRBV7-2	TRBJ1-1	ASSLVGSPRASTEAF
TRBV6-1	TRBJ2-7	ASTKSGGDEQY
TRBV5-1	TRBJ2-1	ASSLQAGLGDEQF
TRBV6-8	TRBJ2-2	ASSSQEKMTNTGELF
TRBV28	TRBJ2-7	ASSEVKTGGIY
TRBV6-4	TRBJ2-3	ASSDEGEGQAQY
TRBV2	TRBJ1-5	ASSNREGYQH
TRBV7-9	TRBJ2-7	ASSRRTDSYEQY
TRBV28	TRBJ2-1	ASSLIYGRVNEQF
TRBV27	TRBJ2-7	ASSKSLAGGTYEQY
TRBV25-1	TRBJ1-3	AAGPGKGTIY
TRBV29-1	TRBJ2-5	SGGYQETQY
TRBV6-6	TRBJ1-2	ASSPSGGYNYGYT
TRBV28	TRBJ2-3	ASSLLVTSGGTQY
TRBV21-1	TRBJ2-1	ASSKGGRGPRGYNEQF
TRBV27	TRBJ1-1	ASSLKAGNTEAF
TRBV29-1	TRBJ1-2	SVGQGGYGYT
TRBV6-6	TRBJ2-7	ASRGDRTYEQY
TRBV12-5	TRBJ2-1	ASGFGTPRVF
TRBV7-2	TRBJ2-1	ASSRFVREIYNEQF
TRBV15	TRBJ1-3	ATSSAVGGAGNTIY
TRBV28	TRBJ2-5	ASSVLAGQQETQY
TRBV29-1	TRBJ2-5	SGGGFFQETQY
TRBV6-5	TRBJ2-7	ASSYSGFSYEQY
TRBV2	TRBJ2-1	ASSAPGRGSYNEQF
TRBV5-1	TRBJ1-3	ASSLSLGGSGNTIY
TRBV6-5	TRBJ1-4	ASTEGGSNEKLF
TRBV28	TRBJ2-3	ASSPDWGNTDTQY
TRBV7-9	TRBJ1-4	ASSSDRLGAEKLF
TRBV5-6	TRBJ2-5	ASSLAGTGVGETQY
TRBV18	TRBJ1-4	ASSLLSEKLF
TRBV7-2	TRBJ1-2	ASSFRLFGYT
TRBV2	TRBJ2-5	ASSPISFKVETQY
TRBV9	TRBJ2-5	ASSAAGHQETQY
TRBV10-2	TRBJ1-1	ASSDSSGMNTEAF
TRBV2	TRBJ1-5	ASRLEGLSAQH
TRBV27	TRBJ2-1	ANPGLTNEQF
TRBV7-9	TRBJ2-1	ASSTTDGRSYNEQF